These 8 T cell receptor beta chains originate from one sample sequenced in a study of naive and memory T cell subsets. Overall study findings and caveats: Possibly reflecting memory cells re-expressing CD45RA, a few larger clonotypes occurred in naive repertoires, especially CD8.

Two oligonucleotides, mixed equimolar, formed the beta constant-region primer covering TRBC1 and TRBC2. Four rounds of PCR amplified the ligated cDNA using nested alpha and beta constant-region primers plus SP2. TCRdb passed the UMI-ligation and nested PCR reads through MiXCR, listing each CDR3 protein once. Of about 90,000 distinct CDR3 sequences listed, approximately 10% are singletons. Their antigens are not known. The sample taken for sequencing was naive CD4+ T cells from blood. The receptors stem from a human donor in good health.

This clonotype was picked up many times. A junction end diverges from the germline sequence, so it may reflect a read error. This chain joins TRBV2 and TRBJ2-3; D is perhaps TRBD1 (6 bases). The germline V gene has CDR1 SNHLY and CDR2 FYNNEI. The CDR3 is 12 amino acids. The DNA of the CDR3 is TGTGCCAGCAGTAGACAGGAGTCCCTGTGCGTATTT. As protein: CASSRQESLCVF.

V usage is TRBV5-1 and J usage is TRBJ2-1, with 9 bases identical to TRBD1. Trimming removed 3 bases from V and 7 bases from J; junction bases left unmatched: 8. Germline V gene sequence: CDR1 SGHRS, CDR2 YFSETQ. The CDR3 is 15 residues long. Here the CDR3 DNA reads TGCGCCAGCAGCTCAAGGGGACAGGGCCTGAATGAGCAGTTCTTC. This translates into CASSSRGQGLNEQFF.

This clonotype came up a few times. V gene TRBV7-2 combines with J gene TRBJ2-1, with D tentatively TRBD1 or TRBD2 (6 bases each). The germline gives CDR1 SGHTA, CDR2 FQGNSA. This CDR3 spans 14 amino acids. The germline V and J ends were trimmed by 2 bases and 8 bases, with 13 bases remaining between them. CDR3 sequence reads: CASSLYRGRDEQFF. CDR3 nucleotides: TGTGCCAGCAGCTTATATCGGGGGCGGGATGAGCAGTTCTTC.

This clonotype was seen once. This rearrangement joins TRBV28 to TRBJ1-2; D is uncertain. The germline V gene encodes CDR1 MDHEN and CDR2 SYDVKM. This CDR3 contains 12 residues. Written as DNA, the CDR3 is TGTGTCTGCGGGTCCTCAAACTATGGCTACACCTTC. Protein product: CVCGSSNYGYTF.

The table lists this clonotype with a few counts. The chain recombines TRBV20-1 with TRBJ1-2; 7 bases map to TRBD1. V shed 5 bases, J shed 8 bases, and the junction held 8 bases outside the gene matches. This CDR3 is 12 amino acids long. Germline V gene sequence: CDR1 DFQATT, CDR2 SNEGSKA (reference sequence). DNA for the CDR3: TGCAGTGCTGATCGACAGGGCGAAGGCTACACCTTC. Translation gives CSADRQGEGYTF.

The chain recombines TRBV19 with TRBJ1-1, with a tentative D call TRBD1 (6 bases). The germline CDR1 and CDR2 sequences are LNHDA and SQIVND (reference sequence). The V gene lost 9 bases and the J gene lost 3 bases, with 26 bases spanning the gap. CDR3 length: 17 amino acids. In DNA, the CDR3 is TGTGCCAGCGCCAAGACCAGGGGCAACTATGGGGACACTGAAGCTTTCTTT. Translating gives CASAKTRGNYGDTEAFF. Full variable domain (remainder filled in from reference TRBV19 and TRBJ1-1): DGGITQSPKYLFRKEGQNVTLSCEQNLNHDAMYWYRQDPGQGLRLIYYSQIVNDFQKGDIAEGYSVSREKKESFPLTVTSAQKNPTAFYLCASAKTRGNYGDTEAFFGQGTRLTVV.

The chain's CDR3 is CASSTDVMREQFF. The DNA for the CDR3 is TGTGCCAGCAGTACGGACGTAATGAGGGAGCAGTTCTTC. The chain is built from TRBV2 and TRBJ2-1; no firm D call. V was cut by 5 bases and J by 10 bases, with 15 bases left in between. Looked up from germline, CDR1 is SNHLY and CDR2 is FYNNEI. The CDR3 loop spans 13 amino acids. Drawing the rest from reference TRBV2 and TRBJ2-1, the complete variable domain is EPEVTQTPSHQVTQMGQEVILRCVPISNHLYFYWYRQILGQKVEFLVSFYNNEISEKSEIFDDQFSVERPDGSNFTLKIRSTKLEDSAMYFCASSTDVMREQFFGPGTRLTVL.

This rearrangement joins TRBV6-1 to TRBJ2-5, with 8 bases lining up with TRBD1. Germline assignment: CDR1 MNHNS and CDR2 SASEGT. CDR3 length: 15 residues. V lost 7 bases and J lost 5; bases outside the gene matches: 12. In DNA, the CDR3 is TGTGCCAGCAAGACCGGGACAGGAGCAGCCGAGACCCAGTACTTC. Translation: CASKTGTGAAETQYF.